What follows are 22 T cell receptor beta chains derived from one specimen sequenced in a study of T-cell reconstitution after alpha-beta-depleted transplantation in children. Unique molecular identifiers featured in how the TCRbeta library was prepared. TCRdb redid the calling of the PCR reads with MiXCR, one entry per CDR3 protein. The sample carries hundreds of thousands of distinct CDR3 sequences, approximately 32% recorded once. This sample comprised PBMCs from the stem cell graft donor, obtained from the stem cell graft. These receptors all stem from a human donor who donated a stem cell graft to a child with aplastic anemia.

The genes are TRBV4-1 and TRBJ2-1; TRBD1 matches 7 bases. Germline assignment: CDR1 MGHRA and CDR2 YSYEKL. The CDR3 extends over 15 amino acids. Unmatched junction bases numbered 9, after V lost 4 bases and J lost 6 bases. CDR3 in amino acids: CASSPTHGQANEQFF. DNA for the CDR3: TGCGCCAGCAGCCCTACCCATGGACAGGCCAATGAGCAGTTCTTC.

The V call is TRBV7-9, the J call TRBJ2-5, with D possibly TRBD2 on 5 matching bases. The CDR3 totals 15 residues. Germline V gene sequence: CDR1 SEHNR, CDR2 FQNEAQ (reference sequence). V was clipped by 3 bases and J by 5 bases, with 16 bases between them. DNA of the CDR3: TGTGCCAGCAGCTTTGGCTCTAGCTCGCTTGAGACCCAGTACTTC. This encodes CASSFGSSSLETQYF.

This clonotype occurred a few times. The genes are TRBV20-1 and TRBJ1-3; D not certain. The V end lost 2 bases, the J end lost 2 bases, and 13 bases lay between the germline ends. The CDR3 is 15 residues long. Germline CDR1 reads DFQATT; CDR2 reads SNEGSKA (reference sequence). The CDR3 region has the DNA TGCAGTGCTAGAACCGGACTAGGGACTGGAAACACCATATATTTT. The encoded protein is CSARTGLGTGNTIYF.

V usage is TRBV28 and J usage is TRBJ2-3, with 7 bases identical to TRBD2. CDR3 length: 14 residues. The J segment lost 4 bases and the V segment lost 6 bases, leaving 7 bases of the junction unmatched. Germline assignment: CDR1 MDHEN and CDR2 SYDVKM. CDR3 sequence: CASRFAGDADTQYF. CDR3 in DNA: TGTGCCAGCAGATTCGCGGGAGACGCAGATACGCAGTATTTT.

This clonotype was found many times. This rearrangement joins TRBV20-1 to TRBJ2-3; 14 positions agree with TRBD2. Germline V gene lookup returns CDR1 DFQATT and CDR2 SNEGSKA (reference sequence). The CDR3 is 18 residues long. V was clipped by 4 bases and J by 1 base; unmatched bases: 10. CDR3 DNA sequence: TGCAGTGCTAACGGACTAGCGGGGGGAGATGTGGGCACAGATACGCAGTATTTT. This encodes CSANGLAGGDVGTDTQYF.

This sequence joins TRBV19 and TRBJ2-1; 13 positions agree with TRBD2. V gave up 6 bases and J gave up 6 bases; unmatched junction bases: 8. The CDR3 consists of 16 residues. Germline V gives CDR1 LNHDA, CDR2 SQIVND (reference sequence). The CDR3 reads CASRPWTSGRPNEQFF. CDR3 DNA: TGTGCCAGTAGACCCTGGACTAGCGGGAGACCCAATGAGCAGTTCTTC.

The CDR3 here is CATSDAGRSGVGELFF. CDR3 nucleotide sequence: TGTGCCACCAGTGACGCTGGACGGTCGGGCGTAGGGGAGCTGTTTTTT. The J gene is TRBJ2-2, the V gene TRBV24-1; unclear D gene. Germline CDR1 reads KGHDR; CDR2 reads SFDVKD. CDR3 length equals 16 residues. V dropped 4 bases and J dropped 8 bases, with 19 bases sitting between them.

J is TRBJ1-2 and V is TRBV12-3 or TRBV12-4; 9 positions agree with TRBD1. The CDR3 extends over 14 amino acids. Germline trimming cut 8 bases from V and 2 bases from J; bases unmatched to any gene: 6. This CDR3 reads CASGQGQGNYGYTF. CDR3 in DNA: TGTGCCAGCGGTCAAGGACAGGGGAACTATGGCTACACCTTC.

This clonotype turned up a few times. The chain has TRBV28 and TRBJ1-5; perhaps TRBD1 as D (6 bases). Per the germline V gene, CDR1 is MDHEN and CDR2 is SYDVKM. CDR3 size: 16 residues. Trimming left V 3 bases short and J 4 bases short, with 16 bases between. The CDR3 bases are TGTGCCAGCAGTTTTGGGGGACAAGTAGGGAATCAGCCCCAGCATTTT. Protein product: CASSFGGQVGNQPQHF.

In its sample, this clonotype was seen a few times. The chain links TRBV28 to TRBJ1-4; 7 bases agree with TRBD1. Germline V CDR1 and CDR2: MDHEN, SYDVKM. This CDR3 is built from 14 residues. The junction had 7 bases not matched to a gene; V was cut back by 4 bases and J by 8 bases. CDR3 protein: CASSSTGLGEKLFF. CDR3 nucleotides: TGTGCCAGCAGTTCGACAGGGTTAGGCGAAAAACTGTTTTTT.

The CDR3 DNA is TGCGCCAGCAGCCTGGAATGGGGGAGCCCAGATACGCAGTATTTT. Residues: CASSLEWGSPDTQYF. The chain is built from TRBV5-1 and TRBJ2-3; D is possibly TRBD1 or TRBD2 (5 bases each). Per germline, CDR1 SGHRS and CDR2 YFSETQ. V was trimmed by 4 bases and J by 4 bases, leaving 16 bases between them. The CDR3 runs to 15 residues.

The gene calls are TRBV20-1 and TRBJ1-1, with 9 bases lining up with TRBD1. This CDR3 is built from 12 residues. The germline V gene has CDR1 DFQATT and CDR2 SNEGSKA (reference sequence). CDR3 nucleotides: TGCAGCACCGGGACAGGGTTTACTGAAGCTTTCTTT. Translation: CSTGTGFTEAFF.

Only a few counts were recorded for this clonotype. This chain uses TRBV4-3 with TRBJ2-7; no clear D. CDR1 is LGHNA and CDR2 is YSLEER in the germline V gene. V shed 1 base and J shed 0 bases, with 7 bases lying between them. The CDR3 loop spans 14 amino acids. For the CDR3, the DNA is TGCGCCAGCAGCCAAGGTCAGAGCTCCTACGAGCAGTACTTC. Residues: CASSQGQSSYEQYF.

The chain combines TRBV20-1 with TRBJ1-1; no clear D. Germline V gene sequence: CDR1 DFQATT, CDR2 SNEGSKA (reference sequence). The CDR3 is 14 amino acids. V dropped 2 bases and J dropped 4 bases, with 14 bases sitting between them. CDR3 protein: CSARSSIESTEAFF. DNA of the CDR3: TGCAGTGCTAGAAGCAGTATCGAGAGCACTGAAGCTTTCTTT.

The chain is built from TRBV18 and TRBJ2-1; possibly TRBD1 or TRBD2 for D (5 bases each). This CDR3 contains 13 residues. Trimming left V 3 bases short and J 7 bases short, with 10 bases between. CDR1 is KGHSH, CDR2 LQKENI, per germline. CDR3 sequence: CASSPVRENEQFF. The CDR3 nucleotides read TGTGCCAGCTCACCGGTCAGGGAGAATGAGCAGTTCTTC.

The V and J genes are TRBV5-1 and TRBJ2-2; TRBD1 matches at 7 bases. The CDR3 extends over 16 amino acids. J gave up 1 base and V 0 bases, and 3 bases lay outside the gene matches. Germline CDR1 reads SGHRS; CDR2 reads YFSETQ. CDR3 protein: CASSLVWTGNTGELFF. The CDR3 bases are TGCGCCAGCAGCTTGGTTTGGACAGGGAACACCGGGGAGCTGTTTTTT.

This clonotype has more than one count but fewer than ten. The rearrangement links TRBV6-5 to TRBJ2-5, with D perhaps matching TRBD2 (7 bases). The CDR3 is made up of 14 amino acids. V dropped 0 bases and J dropped 7 bases, with 12 bases sitting between them. Germline CDR1 MNHEY, CDR2 SVGAGI. CDR3 nucleotides: TGTGCCAGCAGTTACTCTGGGGGGGCCGGGACCCAGTACTTC. Residues: CASSYSGGAGTQYF.

The rearrangement uses TRBV19 and TRBJ2-1, with D possibly matching TRBD1 (7 bases). This CDR3 has 15 amino acids. V was pared by 5 bases and J by 5 bases, with 16 bases between. The germline V gene encodes CDR1 LNHDA and CDR2 SQIVND (reference sequence). The CDR3 protein is CASSPRGDINNEQFF. The DNA of the CDR3 is TGTGCCAGTAGTCCCAGGGGGGACATTAACAATGAGCAGTTCTTC. Supplemented by reference TRBV19 and TRBJ2-1, the full variable domain reads DGGITQSPKYLFRKEGQNVTLSCEQNLNHDAMYWYRQDPGQGLRLIYYSQIVNDFQKGDIAEGYSVSREKKESFPLTVTSAQKNPTAFYLCASSPRGDINNEQFFGPGTRLTVL.

This clonotype was seen only a few times. The genes are TRBV6-1 and TRBJ1-4, with no clear D. Germline values: CDR1 MNHNS, CDR2 SASEGT. The CDR3 has 12 residues. Trimming shortened V by 11 bases and J by 3 bases, and 10 bases separated the two germline ends. DNA of the CDR3: TGTGCCTGCGGAGTAGCTAATGAAAAACTGTTTTTT. Translating it yields CACGVANEKLFF.

The chain employs TRBV30 and TRBJ2-7; 8 bases agree with TRBD1. This CDR3 contains 13 residues. From germline, CDR1 is GTSNPN and CDR2 SVGIG (reference sequence). Germline trimming cut 2 bases from V and 11 bases from J; bases unmatched to any gene: 11. The DNA of the CDR3 is TGTGCCTGGAGTCCCAGGACAGGGCTTCAGGAGTACTTC. This sequence encodes CAWSPRTGLQEYF.

There are a few counts of this clonotype. The chain has TRBV12-3 or TRBV12-4 and TRBJ2-5; unclear D gene. The CDR3 contains 13 residues. V shed 3 bases and J shed 6 bases, with 11 bases lying between them. The CDR3 sequence is CASSFVGSQTQYF. CDR3 coding DNA: TGTGCCAGCAGTTTTGTCGGCAGCCAGACCCAGTACTTC.

This chain connects TRBV9 to TRBJ2-5; 8 nucleotides agree with TRBD1. CDR1 is SGDLS, CDR2 YYNGEE, per germline. The V and J ends lost 3 bases and 4 bases, in that order; junction bases with no gene match: 5. This CDR3 comprises 14 residues. This CDR3 is CASSDRTGPETQYF. DNA of the CDR3: TGTGCCAGCAGCGACAGGACAGGGCCAGAGACCCAGTACTTC.